This T cell receptor (beta chain) was identified during a study of shared clonotypes between healthy human individuals. For this clone: What it binds is unknown.

Only in-frame clones appear in the TCRdb table, and some are missing; sequencing was by immunoSEQ multiplex PCR. This table has around 2,100,000 clones, approximately 94% appearing once. CD45RO-negative cells were positively selected for CCR7, leaving out terminally differentiated effector memory CD45RA+ cells. Germline V gene sequence: CDR1 SQVTM, CDR2 ANQGSEA. With 0 bases clipped from V and 4 bases from J, the junction kept 5 bases outside the gene matches. CDR3 size: 14 residues. Study-level findings and limits: Clonotypes shared by all four donors outscored non-shared clonotypes in generation probability.

The source material was naive CD8+ T cells sorted from blood. This TCR was recovered from a man aged 18 to 35 in good health. The chain uses TRBV29-1 and TRBJ2-7, with 8 bases identical to TRBD1. The CDR3 DNA reads as TGCAGCGTTGAAGATGTCCGACAGGGGTACGAGCAGTACTTC. Protein: CSVEDVRQGYEQYF.